This T cell receptor (beta chain) came from a study of T cells in Graves' hyperthyroidism and ophthalmopathy (dated by TCRdb to the late 2010s). About the study as a whole: Peripheral blood was sampled at the time of initial diagnosis, prior to any treatment. Following sampling, methimazole starting at 30 mg daily was given to hyperthyroidism patients, and high-dose intravenous methylprednisolone was given to ophthalmopathy patients. The 100 or so discovery patients were randomly split 7:3 into training and test sets. TCR V-J signatures able to tell the groups apart were searched for in a discovery cohort of 90 to 100 patients, of whom 43 had Graves' ophthalmopathy and under 65 had stable Graves' hyperthyroidism. Whether ophthalmopathy could be predicted prospectively was tested in an independent validation cohort made up of under 20 hyperthyroidism patients plus 17 patients who later progressed to ophthalmopathy. The paper reports TCR Vbeta CDR3 sequencing of 135 peripheral blood samples: fewer than 50 ophthalmopathy, over 70 hyperthyroidism and around 17 progressor patients. The study also compared thyroid tissue and blood T-cell repertoires from over 5 Graves' hyperthyroidism patients.

Study-wide conclusions, independent of this receptor: Most expanded thyroid clonotypes (frequency above 0.001) were also detected in blood, a finding suggesting that blood repertoires may reflect thyroid immune responses. Ophthalmopathy was separated from stable hyperthyroidism by a 13 V-J signature model, with approximately 86% sensitivity and 81% to 82% specificity obtained in cross-validation and 80%/75% obtained in testing. Sample size was not statistically predetermined, and blinding of investigators to group allocation was not performed. In validation, progression to ophthalmopathy was predicted by the model with 70.59% sensitivity and around 76% specificity, a median of about 6.8 months before onset.

In the ophthalmopathy patients, disease was moderately to severely active, with a Clinical Activity Score of 3 or more, a NOSPECS grade of 4 or more, and a duration of less than 3 months. Any patient with an uncontrolled infection, another autoimmune disease, pregnancy or lactation was excluded. Clinical symptoms, serum thyroxine and TRAb, thyroid ultrasound, and orbital computed tomography formed the basis for the diagnoses. PBMCs were isolated from around 10 ml of fresh peripheral blood by Ficoll-Paque density gradient centrifugation. Trizol reagent was used to extract total RNA, and RNA quality was then checked on an Agilent 2100 Bioanalyzer. Sequences SEHNR (CDR1) and FQNEAQ (CDR2) are obtained from the germline V gene (reference sequence). From its cysteine to its phenylalanine, the CDR3 spans 13 amino acids. The CDR3 DNA has 39 bases and is translated from base 1. V loses 5 bases, J loses 6 bases, and the germline ends lie 14 bases apart.

The TCR beta CDR3 regions were amplified from RNA transcripts. For the first round of RT-PCR on the TCR CDR3, the HTBI primer set was used together with the Qiagen OneStep RT-PCR kit. The libraries were constructed in a second round of multiplex PCR and then size-selected and purified. Paired-end sequencing of the libraries was performed with 100 bp reads on an Illumina HiSeq2000. The original methods were these. SOAPnuke was used to process the raw data, removing reads that contained adapters or uncalled bases, had a mean Phred below 15, or lacked an exact match to the constant primer or identifier. High-quality paired reads were merged using COPE v1.2.5, and each unique nucleotide sequence was defined as a clonotype. MiTCR v1.1 was used to align clonotypes to the IMGT TRBV, TRBD and TRBJ reference segments. Analysis was restricted to V-J combinations with a frequency above 0.0001, which covered 99.2% of repertoires. The TCS score was defined as F50 (clonal expansion) divided by E x V (chaos), with BLOSUM62-based TCRdist calculated between CDR3 peptides within each V-J. Welch's t-statistics and random forest reduced roughly 500 V-J features to about 13, which were used in a naive Bayes classifier (R e1071). TCRdb redid the processing of the public reads, applying fastp at Q25 and MiXCR, and retained in-frame beta chains. For every CDR3 protein sequence, its rows merge into one entry that carries the most common genes and DNA. In this record, the V and J calls reflect TCRdb's handling and not the investigators' own analysis. The sample yields about half a million distinct CDR3 sequences; approximately 25% were counted once. The biggest ten clones account for around 11% of the sample.

This clonotype was observed many times. What this receptor recognizes is not known. Base quality data are lacking; no much larger clone is found one base away. The sequenced material came from blood. This clonotype originated in a woman younger than 45 with Graves' ophthalmopathy. The V and J segments used are TRBV7-9 and TRBJ2-7; a weak D assignment points to TRBD1 (7 bases agree). At the DNA level, the sequence is TGTGCCAGCAGCCTACCCCAGGGGGGCGAGCAGTACTTC. Translated, it reads CASSLPQGGEQYF.